What follows describes a single T cell receptor (beta chain). This sample is part of a study of identical twins. Everyone who donated was a healthy Caucasian. TCRdb re-analysed the 5' RACE reads in MiXCR, keeping a single row per CDR3 protein. The table includes a few hundred thousand distinct CDR3 sequences, more than 9% detected once. This CDR3 has 15 residues. Losses at the gene ends were 5 bases for V and 0 bases for J; bases not matched to a gene: 3. Germline V gene data show CDR1 as SGHAT and CDR2 as FQNNGV. This sample also belongs to another study, concerning yellow fever vaccine responses in identical twins. Per that study: Reported findings indicate that twins' vaccine T cell responses seemed partially convergent, partially personalized.

Sequences were obtained from PBMCs. The chain recombines TRBV11-2 with TRBJ2-7, with 11 nucleotides matching TRBD1. This sequence originates from a woman younger than 30 in good health. CDR3 in DNA: TGTGCCAGCAGCGGGACAGGGGGGAGCTCCTACGAGCAGTACTTC. Amino acids: CASSGTGGSSYEQYF.